This T cell receptor (beta chain) is drawn from a study of regulatory T cells in long-lasting Graves disease (dated by TCRdb to about 2021). With respect to the entire study: To count as having persistent Graves' disease, a patient had to have received antithyroid drug treatment for over 5 years with TSH receptor autoantibodies remaining persistently positive. This study used TCR sequencing and RNA sequencing of peripheral blood to compare persistent Graves' disease patients against newly diagnosed Graves' disease patients. The study took place in China and was registered as a clinical trial. TCR sequencing covered around 13 persistent and 20 or so newly diagnosed Graves' disease patients, around 35 samples in total. Persistent Graves' disease patients in the clinical cohort had taken antithyroid drugs for roughly ten years on average. Overall study results and their limits: TRBV28, TRBJ1-2 and TRBJ2-5 were preferentially used in persistent disease, while TRBV20-1 and TRBJ2-1 were favored in newly diagnosed disease. The study examined only peripheral blood because the primary lesion, thyroid tissue, could not be accessed. As a limitation, the authors acknowledged that the small sample size may reduce accuracy. Patients with persistent disease shared more public clonotypes (under 3,000) than newly diagnosed patients did (nearly 1,000). Sequencing and analysis were restricted to the TCR beta chain. Compared with newly diagnosed patients, persistent Graves' disease patients had lower TCR Shannon entropy and fewer highly expanded clones, which suggests clonal expansion.

The meaning of the sample's time point label: persistent/refractory GD, antithyroid drugs over 5 years with positive TRAb. For both TCR sequencing and RNA sequencing, RNA was extracted from PBMCs in TRIzol. The diagnosis of Graves' disease followed American Thyroid Association guidelines. Patients were recruited from an endocrinology department in Xi'an, China. Each patient gave 9 to 10 milliliters of peripheral blood, collected in an EDTA anticoagulant tube. Ficoll Paque Plus density gradient separation was used to isolate PBMCs, and no further T cell sorting was done. An Agilent 2100 Bioanalyzer and agarose gel were used to assess RNA quality, and a NanoDrop 2000 was used to measure RNA concentration. A few counts support this clonotype. It lacks a known antigen. At one end, the junction sequence differs from germline, possibly due to a read error. CDR1 and CDR2, looked up from the germline V gene, are SGHDN and FVKESK. Including the terminal cysteine and phenylalanine, the CDR3 comprises 15 residues. Only the CDR3 region is kept as DNA, spanning 45 bases read in frame from base 1.

Library construction relied on multiplex PCR. TCRdb names Illumina HiSeq 4000 as the instrument used. TCR beta libraries were built with iRepertoire HTBI primers and Arm-PCR amplification of CDR3 regions. Before sequencing, the PCR products went through gel purification. Processing in the source paper ran as follows. Gene usage analysis of CDR3 amino acid clonotypes relied on the roughly 64 TRBV and 14 TRBJ segments identified across samples. COPE and FqMerger were used to merge the filtered high-quality paired reads into contigs. BLAST was used to align contigs to the IMGT TRBV, TRBD and TRBJ reference genes, and CDR3 was defined following IMGT. Any clonotype with a frequency above 0.1% was counted as a highly expanded clone. Shannon entropy served as the measure of repertoire diversity, while the Gini coefficient captured V-J evenness. A clonotype was considered public if more than one individual shared it. TCRdb's own reprocessing of the public reads used fastp at Q25 and MiXCR and kept productive beta chains. One record per CDR3 amino acid sequence lists the most common genes and DNA. The V and J calls and clone size are TCRdb's, not the authors'. For this sample there are a few hundred thousand distinct CDR3 sequences; about a fifth appear just once. The ten biggest clones cover 7.1% of the sample.

This TCR derives from a female donor with Graves disease. The sample in question was peripheral blood mononuclear cells (PBMCs), obtained when the disease was refractory, from a patient treated with antithyroid drugs. The rearrangement joined TRBV14 to TRBJ2-5; a tentative D call is TRBD2 (5 bases match). The CDR3 protein is CASSPTTSSQETQHF. The nucleotide sequence is given as TGTGCCAGCAGCCCGACTACTAGTTCCCAAGAGACCCAGCACTTC.